This TCR beta chain emerged from a study of technical replicates of blood from several donors (dated by TCRdb to about 2017). Library method: the immunoSEQ multiplex PCR assay. TCRdb mirrors the immuneACCESS table, restricted to in-frame sequences. Some clones are absent from its copies; in checked studies, under half trace to an unresolved V gene, and the reason for the others is unknown. The sample data list tens of thousands of clones, and 80% to 95% of these were observed just once. The ten most abundant clones make up 4.2% of the sample. Note on this clone: Its cognate antigen has yet to be identified. Base qualities are missing; no much larger clone stands one base away.

The clonotype comes from a human donor in good health. Some clones in this sample may be carry-over from other donors' samples. Sequencing was done on a sample of PBMCs.

The nucleotide sequence reads TGCAGTGCCAAGGGGGGGGGCGAGCAGTACTTC. Its translation reads: CSAKGGGEQYF. The chain is made from TRBV20-1 and TRBJ2-7; TRBD2 is perhaps the D gene, given 7 matching bases. Including the terminal cysteine and phenylalanine, the CDR3 comprises 11 residues. Of the read, only the CDR3 DNA is kept; its 33 bases are in frame from base 1. Per the germline V gene (reference sequence), DFQATT is the CDR1 and SNEGSKA is the CDR2. Deletion took 6 bases off V and 6 bases off J, with a span of 12 bases between the germline ends.